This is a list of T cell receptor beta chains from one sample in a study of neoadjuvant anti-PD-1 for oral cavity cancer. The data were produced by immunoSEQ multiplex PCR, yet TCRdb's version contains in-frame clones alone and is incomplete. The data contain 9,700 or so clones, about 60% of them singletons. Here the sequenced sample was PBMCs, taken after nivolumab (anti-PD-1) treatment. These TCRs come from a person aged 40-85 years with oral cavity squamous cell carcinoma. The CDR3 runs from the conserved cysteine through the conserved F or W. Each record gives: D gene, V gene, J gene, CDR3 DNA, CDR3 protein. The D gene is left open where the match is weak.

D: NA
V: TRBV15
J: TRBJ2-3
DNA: TGTGCCACCAGCAGAGATGGGGCGCAGTATTTT
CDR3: CATSRDGAQYF

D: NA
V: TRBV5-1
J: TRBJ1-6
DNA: TGCGCCAGCAGCCCGGAAGGCTCCTATAATTCACCCCTCCACTTT
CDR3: CASSPEGSYNSPLHF

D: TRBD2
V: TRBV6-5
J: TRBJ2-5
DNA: TGTGCCAGCAGTTACGGCGGGGGGCTCGGGGAGACCCAGTACTTC
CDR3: CASSYGGGLGETQYF

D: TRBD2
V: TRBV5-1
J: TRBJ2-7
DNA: TGCGCCAGCAGCTCTCGGGGTCTAGCGGGAGATGCGGCCGAGCAGTACTTC
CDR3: CASSSRGLAGDAAEQYF

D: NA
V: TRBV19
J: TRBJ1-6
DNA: TGTGCCAGTAGTATATTCGGGACAACTCAGGCACCCCTCCACTTT
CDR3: CASSIFGTTQAPLHF

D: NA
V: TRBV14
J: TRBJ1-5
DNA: TGTGCCAGCAGCCAAGATAGCGAGGGGAGGGATAGCAATCAGCCCCAGCATTTT
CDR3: CASSQDSEGRDSNQPQHF

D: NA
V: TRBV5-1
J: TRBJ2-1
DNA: TGCGCCAGCTCGCCCCAGACAGCAGCGAGTGAGCAGTTCTTC
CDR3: CASSPQTAASEQFF

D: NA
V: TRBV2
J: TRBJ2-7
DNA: TGTGCCAGCAGGACAGCGCAGGTCGAGCAGTACTTC
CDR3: CASRTAQVEQYF

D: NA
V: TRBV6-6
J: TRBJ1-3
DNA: TGTGCCACCTTGGGACGATCGACCTCTGGAAACACCATATATTTT
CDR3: CATLGRSTSGNTIYF

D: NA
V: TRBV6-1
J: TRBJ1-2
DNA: TGTGCCAGCAGTGAAGCGGGGAGGACGGGTGGCTACACCTTC
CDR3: CASSEAGRTGGYTF